These 5 T cell receptor beta chains were all obtained from the same sample, sequenced in a study of tumour-infiltrating T cells in Burkitt lymphoma. Clones were read by immunoSEQ multiplex PCR, and TCRdb kept only the in-frame ones, dropping some. The sample lists approximately 5,000 clones; roughly a tenth were seen once. The sequencing input was tumor tissue. Receptor source: a human donor with diffuse large B-cell lymphoma.

The chain carries TRBV18 and TRBJ1-1; D remains unclear. Trimming removed 6 bases from V and 3 bases from J, with 17 bases in between. Germline assignment: CDR1 KGHSH and CDR2 LQKENI. The CDR3 runs to 15 residues. The CDR3 is CASSPTRSPDTEAFF. The CDR3 DNA is TGTGCCAGCTCTCCCACCCGTTCTCCAGACACTGAAGCTTTCTTT.

The chain employs TRBV7-9 and TRBJ2-5, with D possibly TRBD2 on 6 matching bases. The CDR3 totals 11 residues. Trimming shortened V by 4 bases and J by 10 bases, and 10 bases separated the two germline ends. Germline CDR1 is SEHNR and CDR2 is FQNEAQ (reference sequence). CDR3 in amino acids: CASSSKEGQYF. In DNA form, the CDR3 reads TGTGCCAGCAGCTCAAAGGAGGGCCAGTACTTC. Full variable domain (outside the CDR3, taken from reference TRBV7-9 and TRBJ2-5): DTGVSQNPRHKITKRGQNVTFRCDPISEHNRLYWYRQTLGQGPEFLTYFQNEAQLEKSRLLSDRFSAERPKGSFSTLEIQRTEQGDSAMYLCASSSKEGQYFGPGTRLLVL.

The chain combines TRBV6-1 with TRBJ1-5; no reliable D call. Germline V gives CDR1 MNHNS, CDR2 SASEGT. The CDR3 has 13 amino acids. V was pared by 3 bases and J by 4 bases, with 7 bases between. The CDR3 DNA sequence: TGTGCCAGCAGTGAGGACGGGAATCAGCCCCAGCATTTT. Translation gives CASSEDGNQPQHF.

The rearrangement links TRBV28 to TRBJ1-1, with a tentative D call TRBD1 (5 bases). The CDR3 loop spans 13 amino acids. The V end lost 7 bases, the J end lost 2 bases, and 11 bases lay between the germline ends. CDR1 MDHEN and CDR2 SYDVKM come from the germline V gene. The CDR3 sequence is CASTLQENTEAFF. In DNA, the CDR3 is TGTGCCAGCACCCTACAGGAAAACACTGAAGCTTTCTTT.

The chain is built from TRBV6-1 and TRBJ1-3; D gene ambiguous. The CDR3 sequence is 14 residues long. With 6 bases removed from V and 1 base from J, the gap between germline ends came to 10 bases. Germline CDR1 is MNHNS and CDR2 is SASEGT. Written as DNA, the CDR3 is TGTGCCAGCAGCCCCAGGAGGTCTGGAAACACCATATATTTT. Its protein is CASSPRRSGNTIYF.